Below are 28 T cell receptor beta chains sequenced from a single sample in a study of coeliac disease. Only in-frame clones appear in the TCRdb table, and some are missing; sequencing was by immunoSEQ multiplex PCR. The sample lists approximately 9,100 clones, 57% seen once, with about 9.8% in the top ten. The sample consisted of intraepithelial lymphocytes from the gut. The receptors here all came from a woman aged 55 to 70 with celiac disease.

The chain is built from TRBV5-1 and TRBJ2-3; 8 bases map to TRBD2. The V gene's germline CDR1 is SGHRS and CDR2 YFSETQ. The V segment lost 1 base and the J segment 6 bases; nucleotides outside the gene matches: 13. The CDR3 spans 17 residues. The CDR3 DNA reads TGCGCCAGCAGCTTGTGGGCTAGCGGGTACGACGGCGATACGCAGTATTTT. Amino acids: CASSLWASGYDGDTQYF.

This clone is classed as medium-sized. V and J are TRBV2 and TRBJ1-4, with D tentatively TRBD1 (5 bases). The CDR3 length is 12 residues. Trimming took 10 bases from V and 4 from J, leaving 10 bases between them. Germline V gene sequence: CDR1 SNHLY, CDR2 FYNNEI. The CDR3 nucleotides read TGTGCCAACCGGGGGGATAATGAAAAACTGTTTTTT. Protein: CANRGDNEKLFF.

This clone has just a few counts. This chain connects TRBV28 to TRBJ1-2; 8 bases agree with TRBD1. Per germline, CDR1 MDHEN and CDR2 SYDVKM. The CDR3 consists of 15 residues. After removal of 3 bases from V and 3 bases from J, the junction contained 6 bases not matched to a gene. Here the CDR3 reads CASSFQGAGDYGYTF. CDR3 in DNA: TGTGCCAGCAGTTTCCAGGGGGCAGGGGACTATGGCTACACCTTC.

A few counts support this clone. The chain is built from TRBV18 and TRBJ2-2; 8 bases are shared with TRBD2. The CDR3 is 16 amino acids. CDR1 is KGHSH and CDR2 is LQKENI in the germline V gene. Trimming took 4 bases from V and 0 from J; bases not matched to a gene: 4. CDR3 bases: TGTGCCAGCTCACAGGCACTAGCGGCGAACACCGGGGAGCTGTTTTTT. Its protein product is CASSQALAANTGELFF.

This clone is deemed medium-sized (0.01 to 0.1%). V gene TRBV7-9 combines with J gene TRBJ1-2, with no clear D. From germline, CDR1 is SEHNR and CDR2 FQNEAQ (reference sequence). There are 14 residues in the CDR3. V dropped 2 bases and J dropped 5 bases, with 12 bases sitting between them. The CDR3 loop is CASSLSESLYGYTF. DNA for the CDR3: TGTGCCAGCAGCTTATCGGAGAGTTTATATGGCTACACCTTC.

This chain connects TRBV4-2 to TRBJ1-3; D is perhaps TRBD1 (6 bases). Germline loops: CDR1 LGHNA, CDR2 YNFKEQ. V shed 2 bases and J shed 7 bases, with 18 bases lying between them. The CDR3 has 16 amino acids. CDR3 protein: CASSQPDRIWRNTIYF. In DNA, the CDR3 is TGTGCCAGCAGCCAACCCGACAGGATTTGGAGGAACACCATATATTTT.

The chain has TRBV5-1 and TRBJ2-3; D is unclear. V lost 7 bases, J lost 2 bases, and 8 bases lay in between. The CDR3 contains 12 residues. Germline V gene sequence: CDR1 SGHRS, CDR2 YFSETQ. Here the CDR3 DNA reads TGCGCCAGCGCGTCCAACACAGATACGCAGTATTTT. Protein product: CASASNTDTQYF. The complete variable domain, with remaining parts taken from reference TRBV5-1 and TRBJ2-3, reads KAGVTQTPRYLIKTRGQQVTLSCSPISGHRSVSWYQQTPGQGLQFLFEYFSETQRNKGNFPGRFSGRQFSNSRSEMNVSTLELGDSALYLCASASNTDTQYFGPGTRLTVL.

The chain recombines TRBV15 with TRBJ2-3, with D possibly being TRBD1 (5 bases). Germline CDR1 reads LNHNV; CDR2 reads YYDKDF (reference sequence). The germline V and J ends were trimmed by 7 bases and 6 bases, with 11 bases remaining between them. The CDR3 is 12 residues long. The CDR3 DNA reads TGTGCCACCAAAGACAGTTGGGATACGCAGTATTTT. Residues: CATKDSWDTQYF. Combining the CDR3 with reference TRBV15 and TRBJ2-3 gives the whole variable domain DAMVIQNPRYQVTQFGKPVTLSCSQTLNHNVMYWYQQKSSQAPKLLFHYYDKDFNNEADTPDNFQSRRPNTSFCFLDIRSPGLGDTAMYLCATKDSWDTQYFGPGTRLTVL.

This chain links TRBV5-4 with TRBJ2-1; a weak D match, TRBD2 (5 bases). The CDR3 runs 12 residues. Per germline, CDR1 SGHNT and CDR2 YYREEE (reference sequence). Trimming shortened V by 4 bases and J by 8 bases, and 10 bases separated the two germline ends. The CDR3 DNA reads TGTGCCAGCAGCCGTCGAGCGGATGAGCAGTTCTTC. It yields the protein CASSRRADEQFF.

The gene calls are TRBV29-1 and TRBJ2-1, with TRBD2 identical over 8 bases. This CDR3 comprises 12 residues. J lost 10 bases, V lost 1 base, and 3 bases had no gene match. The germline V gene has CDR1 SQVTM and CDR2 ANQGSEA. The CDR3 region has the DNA TGCAGCGTTGAAGGTCCGGGAGGGGAGCAGTTCTTC. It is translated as CSVEGPGGEQFF.

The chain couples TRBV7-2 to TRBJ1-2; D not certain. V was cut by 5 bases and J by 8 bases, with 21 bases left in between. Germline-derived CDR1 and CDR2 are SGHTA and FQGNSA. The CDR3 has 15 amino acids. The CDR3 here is CASSPYTTPRRGYTF. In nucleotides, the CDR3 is TGTGCCAGCAGCCCATACACGACTCCGAGGCGGGGCTACACCTTC.

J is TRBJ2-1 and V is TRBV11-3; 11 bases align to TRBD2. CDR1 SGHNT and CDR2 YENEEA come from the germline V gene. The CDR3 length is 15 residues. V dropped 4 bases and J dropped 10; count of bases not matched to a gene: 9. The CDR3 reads CASSSGLAGLGEQFF. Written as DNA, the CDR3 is TGTGCCAGCAGCTCCGGACTAGCGGGTTTGGGGGAGCAGTTCTTC.

In DNA form, the CDR3 reads TGTGCCAGCAGCTTGGGTCCTTATAGCAATCAGCCCCAGCATTTT. Protein product: CASSLGPYSNQPQHF. V is TRBV5-6 and J is TRBJ1-5, with no clear D. CDR3 size: 15 residues. Germline CDR1 SGHDT, CDR2 YYEEEE. The V end was cut by 0 bases, the J end by 0 bases, with 7 bases between.

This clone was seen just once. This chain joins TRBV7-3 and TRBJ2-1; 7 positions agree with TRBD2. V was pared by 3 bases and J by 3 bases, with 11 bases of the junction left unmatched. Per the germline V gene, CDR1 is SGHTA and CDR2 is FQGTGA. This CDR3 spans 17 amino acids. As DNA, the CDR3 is TGTGCCAGCAGCTTGGGTGGTGGGGCTAGCGGCTACAATGAGCAGTTCTTC. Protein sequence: CASSLGGGASGYNEQFF.

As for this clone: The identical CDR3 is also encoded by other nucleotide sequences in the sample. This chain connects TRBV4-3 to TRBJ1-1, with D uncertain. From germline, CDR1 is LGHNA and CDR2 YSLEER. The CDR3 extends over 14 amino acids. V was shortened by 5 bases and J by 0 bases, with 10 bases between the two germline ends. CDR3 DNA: TGCGCCAGCAGCTTCCACCCGGTGAACACTGAAGCTTTCTTT. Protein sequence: CASSFHPVNTEAFF.

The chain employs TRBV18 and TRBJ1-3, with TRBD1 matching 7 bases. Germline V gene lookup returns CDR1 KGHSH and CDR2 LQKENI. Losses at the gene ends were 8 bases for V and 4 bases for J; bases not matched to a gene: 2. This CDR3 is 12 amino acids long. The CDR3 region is CASGTVGNTIYF. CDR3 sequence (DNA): TGTGCCAGCGGGACAGTCGGAAACACCATATATTTT.

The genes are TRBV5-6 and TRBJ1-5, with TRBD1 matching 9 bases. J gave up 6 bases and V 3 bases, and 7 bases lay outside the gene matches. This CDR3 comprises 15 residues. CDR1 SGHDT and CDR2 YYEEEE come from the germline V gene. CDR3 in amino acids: CASSSTGQGGQPQHF. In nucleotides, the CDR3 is TGTGCCAGCAGCTCTACGGGACAGGGAGGTCAGCCCCAGCATTTT.

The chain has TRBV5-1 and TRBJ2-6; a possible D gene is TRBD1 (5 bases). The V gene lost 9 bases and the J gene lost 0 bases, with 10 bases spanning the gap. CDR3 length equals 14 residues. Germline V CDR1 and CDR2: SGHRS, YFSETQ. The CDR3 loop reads CATSQGSGANVLTF. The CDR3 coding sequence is TGCGCCACCTCCCAGGGCTCTGGGGCCAACGTCCTGACTTTC.

DNA for the CDR3: TGTGCCAGCAGTTGCGACAGTTACTCTGGGGCCAACGTCCTGACTTTC. Protein: CASSCDSYSGANVLTF. The chain recombines TRBV2 with TRBJ2-6; D is possibly TRBD1 (5 bases). Germline V lookup: CDR1 SNHLY, CDR2 FYNNEI. The germline V and J ends were trimmed by 5 bases and 0 bases, with 11 bases remaining between them. The CDR3 has 16 amino acids. Combining the CDR3 with reference TRBV2 and TRBJ2-6 gives the whole variable domain EPEVTQTPSHQVTQMGQEVILRCVPISNHLYFYWYRQILGQKVEFLVSFYNNEISEKSEIFDDQFSVERPDGSNFTLKIRSTKLEDSAMYFCASSCDSYSGANVLTFGAGSRLTVL.

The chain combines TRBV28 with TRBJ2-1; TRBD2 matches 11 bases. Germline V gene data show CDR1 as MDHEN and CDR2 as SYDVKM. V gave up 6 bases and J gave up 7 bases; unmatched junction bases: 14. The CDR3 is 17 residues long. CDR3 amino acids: CASSHLAGGPRSNEQFF. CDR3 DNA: TGTGCCAGCAGCCACTTAGCGGGAGGGCCGAGGAGTAATGAGCAGTTCTTC. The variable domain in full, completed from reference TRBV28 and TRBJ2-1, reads DVKVTQSSRYLVKRTGEKVFLECVQDMDHENMFWYRQDPGLGLRLIYFSYDVKMKEKGDIPEGYSVSREKKERFSLILESASTNQTSMYLCASSHLAGGPRSNEQFFGPGTRLTVL.

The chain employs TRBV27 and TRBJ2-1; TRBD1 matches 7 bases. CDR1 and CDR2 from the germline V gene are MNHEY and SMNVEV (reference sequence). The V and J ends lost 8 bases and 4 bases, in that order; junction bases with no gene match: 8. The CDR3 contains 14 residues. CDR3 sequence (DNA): TGTGCCAGCGGTCCGAGACAGGGATACAATGAGCAGTTCTTC. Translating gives CASGPRQGYNEQFF.

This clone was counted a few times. The CDR3 DNA follows: TGCGCCAGCAGCCGAGACACCTATGGCTACACCTTC. Its translation: CASSRDTYGYTF. The genes are TRBV5-1 and TRBJ1-2; D uncertain. Germline V gives CDR1 SGHRS, CDR2 YFSETQ. The CDR3 runs 12 residues. V was trimmed by 4 bases and J by 4 bases, leaving 8 bases between them.

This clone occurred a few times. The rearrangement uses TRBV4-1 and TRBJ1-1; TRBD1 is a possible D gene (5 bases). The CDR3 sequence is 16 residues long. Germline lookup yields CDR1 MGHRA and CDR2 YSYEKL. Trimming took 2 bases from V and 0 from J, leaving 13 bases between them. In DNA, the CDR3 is TGCGCCAGCAGCCAAAGGGGAAACAATATGAACACTGAAGCTTTCTTT. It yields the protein CASSQRGNNMNTEAFF.

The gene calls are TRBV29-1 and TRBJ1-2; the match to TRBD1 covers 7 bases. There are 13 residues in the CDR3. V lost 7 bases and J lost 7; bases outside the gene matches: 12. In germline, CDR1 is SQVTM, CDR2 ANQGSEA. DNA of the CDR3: TGCAGCGCAACAGACAGGGTAACCGCTGGCTACACCTTC. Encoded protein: CSATDRVTAGYTF.

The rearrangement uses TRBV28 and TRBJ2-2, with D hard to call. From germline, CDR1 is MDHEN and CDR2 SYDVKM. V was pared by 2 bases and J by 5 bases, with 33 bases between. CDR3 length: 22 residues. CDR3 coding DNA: TGTGCCAGCAGTTTAATTCATTGTCATCACTGTTGGGCCGCCCGTTATACCGGGGAGCTGTTTTTT. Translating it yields CASSLIHCHHCWAARYTGELFF.

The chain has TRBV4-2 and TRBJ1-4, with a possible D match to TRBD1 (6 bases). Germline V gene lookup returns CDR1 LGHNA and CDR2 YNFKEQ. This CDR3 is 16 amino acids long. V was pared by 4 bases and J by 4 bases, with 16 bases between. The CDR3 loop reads CASSPHPGHLNEKLFF. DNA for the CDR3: TGTGCCAGCAGCCCCCACCCGGGACACCTTAATGAAAAACTGTTTTTT.

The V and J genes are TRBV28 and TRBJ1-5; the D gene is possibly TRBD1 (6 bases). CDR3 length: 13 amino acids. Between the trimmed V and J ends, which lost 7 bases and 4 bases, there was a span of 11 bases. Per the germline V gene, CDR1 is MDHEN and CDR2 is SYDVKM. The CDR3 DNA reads TGTGCCAGCATCACAGGGTTTAATCAGCCCCAGCATTTT. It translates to CASITGFNQPQHF.

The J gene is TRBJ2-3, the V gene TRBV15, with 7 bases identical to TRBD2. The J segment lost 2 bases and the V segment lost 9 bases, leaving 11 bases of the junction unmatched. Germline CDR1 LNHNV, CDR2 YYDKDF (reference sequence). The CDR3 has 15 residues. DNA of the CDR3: TGTGCCACGAGCCTCGGGGAGGGGCCCACAGATACGCAGTATTTT. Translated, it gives CATSLGEGPTDTQYF. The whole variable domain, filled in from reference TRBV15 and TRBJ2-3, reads DAMVIQNPRYQVTQFGKPVTLSCSQTLNHNVMYWYQQKSSQAPKLLFHYYDKDFNNEADTPDNFQSRRPNTSFCFLDIRSPGLGDTAMYLCATSLGEGPTDTQYFGPGTRLTVL.